A single sample is the source of the 21 T cell receptor beta chains below, sequenced in a study of blood T cells in healthy people across ages. PCR was performed a second time for roughly 7 to 12 cycles using a sample-barcoded 5' primer and a J-beta primer mix. TCRdb re-analysed the 5' RACE reads in MiXCR, keeping a single row per CDR3 protein. The table shows roughly 1,500,000 distinct CDR3 sequences, with around two fifths occurring only once. Input material: blood. These receptors all come from a woman under 30 in good health.

Here the CDR3 reads CASRPDRAGEKLFF. The CDR3 DNA reads TGTGCCAGCAGACCGGACAGGGCGGGTGAAAAACTGTTTTTT. This sequence joins TRBV27 and TRBJ1-4, with TRBD1 matching 8 bases. The CDR3 totals 14 residues. Germline assignment: CDR1 MNHEY and CDR2 SMNVEV (reference sequence). Germline trimming cut 6 bases from V and 7 bases from J; bases unmatched to any gene: 7.

V usage is TRBV29-1 and J usage is TRBJ1-4; 8 positions match TRBD1. Germline V gene sequence: CDR1 SQVTM, CDR2 ANQGSEA. The CDR3 is made up of 12 amino acids. Trimming took 7 bases from V and 7 from J; bases not matched to a gene: 5. Here the CDR3 DNA reads TGCAGCGCAGGGGGCGCGGGTGAAAAACTGTTTTTT. This translates into CSAGGAGEKLFF.

The chain joins TRBV6-5 to TRBJ1-2; TRBD1 might be the D (5 bases). The CDR3 has 13 amino acids. Germline V gene lookup returns CDR1 MNHEY and CDR2 SVGAGI. Trimming took 2 bases from V and 8 from J, leaving 12 bases between them. The CDR3 here is CASSYIGQQGYTF. CDR3 nucleotides: TGTGCCAGCAGTTACATCGGACAACAAGGCTACACCTTC.

The chain has TRBV30 and TRBJ2-3; possibly TRBD1 or TRBD2 for D (5 bases each). CDR1 is GTSNPN and CDR2 is SVGIG in the germline V gene (reference sequence). V lost 3 bases, J lost 0 bases, and 16 bases lay in between. The CDR3 covers 16 residues. CDR3 amino acids: CAWRIQGPLSTDTQYF. The CDR3, as DNA: TGTGCCTGGAGAATTCAGGGACCTCTTAGCACAGATACGCAGTATTTT.

The chain couples TRBV29-1 to TRBJ2-1, with unresolved D. The V and J ends lost 5 bases and 1 base respectively, with 12 bases between them. This CDR3 is built from 14 residues. CDR1 is SQVTM, CDR2 ANQGSEA, per germline. The CDR3 DNA reads TGCAGCGTTTTGGTTTTAATTTCCTACAATGAGCAGTTCTTC. Its translation: CSVLVLISYNEQFF.

The V and J genes are TRBV6-1 and TRBJ1-3, with a tentative D call TRBD1 (6 bases). CDR1 and CDR2 from the germline V gene are MNHNS and SASEGT. V shed 2 bases and J shed 4 bases, with 9 bases lying between them. The CDR3 has 14 amino acids. The DNA of the CDR3 is TGTGCCAGCAGTGAACCAGGGGCCGGAAACACCATATATTTT. It translates to CASSEPGAGNTIYF.

This clonotype was seen many times. Just one base apart from a much larger clone, this may be a read error. The chain uses TRBV4-1 and TRBJ2-5; 8 bases are a match to TRBD2. V was pared by 0 bases and J by 11 bases, with 17 bases of the junction left unmatched. The CDR3 is 17 residues long. CDR1 and CDR2 (germline): MGHRA, YSYEKL. CDR3 amino acids: CASSQDWSGGGMDEQYF. In DNA form, the CDR3 reads TGCGCCAGCAGCCAAGATTGGAGCGGGGGTGGGATGGATGAGCAGTACTTC.

The chain couples TRBV4-1 to TRBJ2-7; D perhaps matches TRBD2 (6 bases). V lost 0 bases and J 4 bases, leaving 13 bases between the germline ends. CDR1 is MGHRA, CDR2 YSYEKL, per germline. The CDR3 has 15 amino acids. This CDR3 is CASSQEAGMWYEQYF. The CDR3 nucleotides read TGCGCCAGCAGCCAAGAGGCGGGGATGTGGTACGAGCAGTACTTC.

The rearrangement joins TRBV20-1 to TRBJ2-1, with D perhaps matching TRBD1 or TRBD2 (5 bases each). Trimming cost V 3 bases and J 6 bases, with 9 bases left between them. The CDR3 length is 12 residues. CDR1 and CDR2 (germline): DFQATT, SNEGSKA (reference sequence). The CDR3 nucleotides are TGCAGTGCTAGGGGGGTCCGCAATGAGCAGTTCTTC. It is translated as CSARGVRNEQFF.

This clonotype was seen a handful of times. The V call is TRBV3-1, the J call TRBJ2-6, with D unresolved. Germline V lookup: CDR1 LGHDT, CDR2 YNNKEL (reference sequence). The V end lost 0 bases, the J end lost 0 bases, and 12 bases lay between the germline ends. This CDR3 region has 18 residues. The DNA for the CDR3 is TGTGCCAGCAGCCAAGAAGCTTCCCCGTTCTCTGGGGCCAACGTCCTGACTTTC. Translation: CASSQEASPFSGANVLTF.

The rearrangement joins TRBV12-3 or TRBV12-4 to TRBJ2-7; 9 bases agree with TRBD2. The V segment lost 3 bases and the J segment 2 bases; nucleotides outside the gene matches: 11. The CDR3 runs 17 residues. Here the CDR3 DNA reads TGTGCCAGCAGTTTGAGGCTAGCGGGGTCCGTGACCTACGAGCAGTACTTC. The encoded protein is CASSLRLAGSVTYEQYF.

This chain joins TRBV14 and TRBJ2-7; D might be TRBD1 (6 bases). CDR3 length: 17 residues. Germline V gene data show CDR1 as SGHDN and CDR2 as FVKESK. Trimming took off 0 bases at V and 2 bases at J, with 17 bases between the two ends. The CDR3 nucleotides read TGTGCCAGCAGCCAAGATAGTGGCGGTAAGGGGGCCTACGAGCAGTACTTC. It translates to CASSQDSGGKGAYEQYF.

The rearrangement joins TRBV6-5 to TRBJ2-3; no definite D call. The V gene lost 7 bases and the J gene lost 5 bases, with 13 bases spanning the gap. From germline, CDR1 is MNHEY and CDR2 SVGAGI. CDR3 size: 13 residues. The CDR3 nucleotides are TGTGCCAGCATTCCTTATGCCGGAGATACGCAGTATTTT. Its protein is CASIPYAGDTQYF.

The chain uses TRBV27 and TRBJ2-7, with D maybe TRBD2 (5 bases). Germline CDR1 reads MNHEY; CDR2 reads SMNVEV (reference sequence). CDR3 length: 16 amino acids. V was cut by 5 bases and J by 3 bases, with 20 bases left in between. This CDR3 is CASSQGSGSLNYEQYF. The CDR3 coding sequence is TGTGCCAGCAGTCAAGGGAGCGGATCTTTAAACTACGAGCAGTACTTC.

The chain couples TRBV20-1 to TRBJ1-4; D gene ambiguous. Germline-derived CDR1 and CDR2 are DFQATT and SNEGSKA (reference sequence). The CDR3 is 14 residues long. V shed 3 bases and J shed 8 bases, with 16 bases lying between them. DNA for the CDR3: TGCAGTGCTAGCCAGACTCCGGGATCGGAAAAACTGTTTTTT. It is translated as CSASQTPGSEKLFF.

The chain couples TRBV18 to TRBJ2-3, with 7 bases aligning to TRBD1. V dropped 2 bases and J dropped 4; count of bases not matched to a gene: 12. This CDR3 region has 17 residues. CDR1 KGHSH and CDR2 LQKENI come from the germline V gene. The CDR3 DNA is TGTGCCAGCTCACCATCCACTCCATTAGGGGGCGCAGATACGCAGTATTTT. Translated, it gives CASSPSTPLGGADTQYF.

This clonotype was found a few times. The chain is built from TRBV5-1 and TRBJ1-2, with TRBD1 matching over 10 bases. Germline trimming cut 2 bases from V and 2 bases from J; bases unmatched to any gene: 6. This CDR3 has 16 amino acids. Germline-derived CDR1 and CDR2 are SGHRS and YFSETQ. The chain's CDR3 is CASSFIGTGANYGYTF. CDR3 DNA sequence: TGCGCCAGCAGCTTTATAGGGACAGGGGCGAACTATGGCTACACCTTC.

This clonotype was picked up one time. One junction end disagrees with the germline gene, perhaps due to a read error. The chain uses TRBV2 and TRBJ1-4, with D uncertain. CDR1 is SNHLY and CDR2 is FYNNEI in the germline V gene. The CDR3 covers 13 residues. This chain's CDR3 is CASWYDSHEKLFF. Written as DNA, the CDR3 is TGTGCCAGCTGGTATGACTCACATGAAAAATTGTTTTTT.

A few counts support this clonotype. The chain carries TRBV12-3 or TRBV12-4 and TRBJ2-1, with unresolved D. The ends were cut back, 6 bases at V and 2 bases at J, with 8 bases in the middle. This CDR3 contains 13 residues. As DNA, the CDR3 is TGTGCCAGCAGCGGTCCTCCCTACAATGAGCAGTTCTTC. Protein product: CASSGPPYNEQFF.

This clonotype showed up just a few times. The rearrangement joins TRBV5-1 to TRBJ2-5, with 7 bases lining up with TRBD1. The J call may not be correct, given that the DNA end is closer to TRBJ2-7. CDR3 size: 14 residues. Per the germline V gene, CDR1 is SGHRS and CDR2 is YFSETQ. The CDR3 DNA follows: TGCGCCAGCAGCTTGGGACAGGGAAAGTACGAGCAGTACTTC. Residues: CASSLGQGKYEQYF.

The chain carries TRBV27 and TRBJ2-4, with 11 bases matching TRBD1. The J segment lost 0 bases and the V segment lost 3 bases, leaving 4 bases of the junction unmatched. There are 17 residues in the CDR3. CDR1 MNHEY and CDR2 SMNVEV come from the germline V gene (reference sequence). CDR3 nucleotides: TGTGCCAGCAGTTTTATAGGGACAGGGGGAGCCAAAAACATTCAGTACTTC. This sequence encodes CASSFIGTGGAKNIQYF.